Listed below are T cell receptor beta chains from one sample, sequenced in a study of technical replicates of blood from a handful of donors. The method was immunoSEQ multiplex PCR; TCRdb's version includes in-frame clones alone and lacks a portion of them. The table shows under 110,000 clones, with 96% occurring only once. Sequenced sample: T cells isolated from PBMCs. These TCRs come from a human donor in good health. The CDR3 runs from the conserved cysteine through the conserved F or W. The D gene is left open where the match is weak. Size tells how often a clone was seen (once, few, many) or the class of an expanded clone, and some rows leave it out.

clone size	D gene	V gene	J gene	CDR3 protein	CDR3 DNA
-	-	TRBV10-2	TRBJ1-1	CASSVGRVTEAFF	TGCGCCAGCAGTGTAGGCAGGGTCACTGAAGCTTTCTTT
once	-	TRBV28	TRBJ1-5	CASIAQVRGPQHF	TGTGCCAGCATTGCACAGGTCAGGGGGCCCCAGCATTTT
-	TRBD2	TRBV10-3	TRBJ2-1	CASRGTSEYNEQFF	TGTGCCTCGCGGGGGACGAGCGAGTACAATGAGCAGTTCTTC
-	TRBD1	TRBV28	TRBJ1-4	CASNRPGTDNEKLFF	TGTGCCAGCAACCGTCCCGGGACAGATAATGAAAAACTGTTTTTT
-	TRBD1	TRBV6-5	TRBJ1-2	CASSPGQVHGYTF	TGTGCCAGCAGCCCGGGACAGGTCCATGGCTACACCTTC
-	-	TRBV5-1	TRBJ1-2	CASSLAGHNYGYTF	TGCGCCAGCAGCTTGGCTGGGCATAACTATGGCTACACCTTC
once	-	TRBV4-1	TRBJ1-3	CASSQGSRGNTIYF	TGCGCCAGCAGCCAAGGGTCCAGGGGAAACACCATATATTTT
-	TRBD2	TRBV15	TRBJ2-1	CATSRGGRTSGYNEQFF	TGTGCCACCAGCAGGGGGGGACGGACTAGCGGCTACAATGAGCAGTTCTTC
once	TRBD1	TRBV5-4	TRBJ1-4	CASSLASGTGNEKLFF	TGTGCCAGCAGCTTGGCCTCAGGGACAGGGAATGAAAAACTGTTTTTT
-	TRBD1	TRBV4-1	TRBJ2-1	CASSQVNFRDRGNSEQFF	TGCGCCAGCAGCCAAGTTAATTTCCGGGACAGGGGGAATAGTGAGCAGTTCTTC
-	TRBD1	TRBV28	TRBJ1-5	CASSSGTGILQPQHF	TGTGCCAGCAGTTCCGGGACAGGGATATTGCAGCCCCAGCATTTT
-	TRBD1	TRBV5-1	TRBJ2-5	CASSWGQFKGETQYF	TGCGCCAGCAGCTGGGGACAGTTCAAGGGGGAGACCCAGTACTTC
-	-	TRBV11-2	TRBJ2-1	CASSLDRGNYNEQFF	TGTGCCAGCAGCTTAGATCGGGGTAACTACAATGAGCAGTTCTTC
-	-	TRBV30	TRBJ1-1	CAWSGYPGRGQRNTEAFF	TGTGCCTGGAGTGGATACCCCGGGCGCGGACAACGGAACACTGAAGCTTTCTTT
-	TRBD2	TRBV19	TRBJ2-4	CASRLSGGGKLAKNIQYF	TGTGCCAGTAGGTTAAGCGGGGGGGGTAAACTAGCCAAAAACATTCAGTACTTC
-	TRBD1	TRBV5-1	TRBJ2-5	CASSTTAGGEKTQYF	TGCGCCAGCAGTACCACTGCAGGGGGCGAAAAGACCCAGTACTTC
-	-	TRBV14	TRBJ2-1	CASSQEPLEAHSYNEQFF	TGTGCCAGCAGCCAAGAACCGCTAGAGGCCCACTCCTACAATGAGCAGTTCTTC
-	TRBD2	TRBV18	TRBJ2-5	CASSPPGLAGETQYF	TGTGCCAGCTCACCACCGGGACTAGCGGGAGAGACCCAGTACTTC
few	-	TRBV19	TRBJ1-2	CASSPPGVDYYGYTF	TGTGCCAGTAGTCCCCCCGGAGTAGACTACTATGGCTACACCTTC
-	TRBD2	TRBV10-1	TRBJ2-1	CASTKSREGRNEQFF	TGCGCCAGCACCAAGAGCCGGGAGGGCCGCAATGAGCAGTTCTTC
-	-	TRBV27	TRBJ2-1	CASSLSGGGVDYNEQFF	TGTGCCAGCAGTTTATCTGGCGGAGGAGTAGATTACAATGAGCAGTTCTTC
-	TRBD2	TRBV4-2	TRBJ2-5	CASSPGIKRGDQETQYF	TGTGCCAGCAGCCCTGGAATAAAGCGGGGGGATCAAGAGACCCAGTACTTC
-	-	TRBV13	TRBJ2-7	CASSLFETRPYEQYF	TGTGCCAGCAGCTTATTCGAGACTCGCCCCTACGAGCAGTACTTC
-	TRBD1	TRBV9	TRBJ2-7	CASSQGTGDYEQYF	TGTGCCAGCAGCCAAGGAACAGGGGACTACGAGCAGTACTTC
once	-	TRBV28	TRBJ2-3	CASSPPTSDTQYF	TGTGCCAGCAGTCCCCCGACATCAGATACGCAGTATTTT
-	TRBD2	TRBV10-2	TRBJ2-1	CASSGELAGDKFF	TGCGCCAGCAGTGGGGAACTAGCGGGAGACAAGTTCTTC
-	TRBD2	TRBV5-1	TRBJ2-5	CASANAGGEETQYF	TGCGCCAGCGCGAACGCGGGGGGAGAAGAGACCCAGTACTTC
few	-	TRBV6-5	TRBJ1-1	CASSYDRLNTEAFF	TGTGCCAGCAGTTACGACAGGCTGAACACTGAAGCTTTCTTT
-	TRBD1	TRBV19	TRBJ1-1	CASSIEGDRGKNTEAFF	TGTGCCAGTAGTATAGAAGGGGACAGGGGGAAGAACACTGAAGCTTTCTTT
-	TRBD1	TRBV19	TRBJ1-1	CASSIGQGGNTEAFF	TGTGCCAGTAGTATAGGACAGGGGGGGAACACTGAAGCTTTCTTT
-	-	TRBV18	TRBJ2-1	CASSPGLENEQFF	TGTGCCAGCTCACCAGGGCTCGAGAATGAGCAGTTCTTC
few	-	TRBV5-6	TRBJ1-1	CASEAGEEAFF	TGTGCCAGTGAGGCGGGGGAGGAAGCTTTCTTT
-	TRBD2	TRBV7-9	TRBJ2-5	CASRQGASGKYQETQYF	TGTGCCAGCAGGCAAGGGGCTAGCGGGAAGTACCAAGAGACCCAGTACTTC
-	-	TRBV14	TRBJ1-1	CASSQKITGNTEAFF	TGTGCCAGCAGCCAGAAAATCACGGGAAACACTGAAGCTTTCTTT
-	TRBD1	TRBV15	TRBJ1-6	CATSRVPGQGNSPLHF	TGTGCCACCAGCAGAGTCCCGGGACAGGGAAATTCACCCCTCCACTTT
once	-	TRBV7-6	TRBJ1-4	CASSHRTGVDGLFF	TGTGCCAGCAGCCATAGGACGGGAGTAGATGGACTGTTTTTT
-	-	TRBV28	TRBJ2-1	CANARRGLYNEQFF	TGTGCCAACGCCCGGCGGGGGCTCTACAATGAGCAGTTCTTC
-	TRBD1	TRBV4-1	TRBJ1-2	CASSRLTGTERYTF	TGCGCCAGCAGCCGCCTAACCGGGACAGAGCGCTACACCTTC
-	-	TRBV19	TRBJ2-1	CASSPPGFGYNEQFF	TGTGCCAGTAGCCCGCCAGGGTTCGGCTACAATGAGCAGTTCTTC
-	-	TRBV29-1	TRBJ2-4	CSVEVQAYIQYF	TGCAGCGTTGAAGTTCAAGCGTACATTCAGTACTTC
-	TRBD1	TRBV27	TRBJ2-2	CASLQGWGDTGELFF	TGTGCCAGCTTACAGGGGTGGGGAGACACCGGGGAGCTGTTTTTT
-	-	TRBV6-1	TRBJ2-7	CASSESYTGQSEQYF	TGTGCCAGCAGTGAGTCCTATACCGGACAGTCAGAGCAGTACTTC
-	-	TRBV15	TRBJ2-3	CATSRGGSTDTQYF	TGTGCCACCAGCAGGGGGGGTAGCACAGATACGCAGTATTTT
-	-	TRBV11-2	TRBJ2-7	CASSWTDLSYEQYF	TGTGCCAGCAGCTGGACAGATCTCTCCTACGAGCAGTACTTC
few	-	TRBV5-1	TRBJ2-7	CASSLWHSVYEQYF	TGCGCCAGCAGCTTGTGGCATAGCGTCTACGAGCAGTACTTC
-	-	TRBV21-1	TRBJ2-3	CAIPSVVASGHSTDTQYF	TGTGCCATTCCCTCAGTCGTCGCTAGCGGGCATAGCACAGATACGCAGTATTTT
once	TRBD2	TRBV11-2	TRBJ2-7	CASTRFLAGVGYEQYF	TGTGCCAGCACCAGATTCCTAGCGGGAGTAGGGTACGAGCAGTACTTC
-	-	TRBV27	TRBJ2-7	CASSFGGVTYEQYF	TGTGCCAGCAGTTTCGGCGGGGTTACCTACGAGCAGTACTTC
once	TRBD1	TRBV5-6	TRBJ2-1	CASSLDRANEQFF	TGTGCCAGCAGCCTGGACAGGGCGAATGAGCAGTTCTTC
-	-	TRBV30	TRBJ2-6	CACLDRSSGANVLTF	TGTGCCTGTCTGGACAGATCCTCTGGGGCCAACGTCCTGACTTTC
-	-	TRBV14	TRBJ2-3	CASSQLSGNTDTQYF	TGTGCCAGCAGCCAACTGTCAGGGAACACAGATACGCAGTATTTT
-	-	TRBV7-9	TRBJ1-2	CASSPAGIRGYTF	TGTGCCAGCAGCCCAGCGGGGATTCGCGGCTACACCTTC
-	-	TRBV28	TRBJ1-1	CASCVQNTEAFF	TGTGCCAGCTGCGTGCAGAACACTGAAGCTTTCTTT
-	-	TRBV6-4	TRBJ2-5	CASSESLYQETQYF	TGTGCCAGCAGTGAGAGCCTCTACCAAGAGACCCAGTACTTC
-	TRBD1	TRBV7-9	TRBJ1-4	CASSLAPRGPNEKLFF	TGTGCCAGCAGCTTAGCGCCAAGGGGGCCTAATGAAAAACTGTTTTTT
-	-	TRBV7-9	TRBJ2-7	CATFGVAPGEQYF	TGTGCCACCTTCGGAGTAGCGCCGGGCGAGCAGTACTTC